Below are 10 T cell receptor beta chains sequenced from a single sample in a study of vaccination effects on CD4 cells after COVID-19. Here immunoSEQ multiplex PCR was the method, and the copy in TCRdb shows in-frame clones only, minus some. The sample has fewer than 75,000 clones; just under 80% are singletons. The antigens of these receptors remain unknown. With approximately 9 days of culture completed, CD4+ T cells were isolated. Each person got two doses of an mRNA SARS-CoV-2 vaccine, BNT162b2 or mRNA-1273. The sequencing here drew on CD4+ T cells from PBMCs cultured without peptide, taken after COVID-19 vaccination. Receptors were obtained from a human donor who received a COVID-19 vaccine.

J is TRBJ2-7 and V is TRBV5-5, with a possible D match to TRBD2 (6 bases). The CDR3 is 14 residues long. Germline V gives CDR1 SGHKS, CDR2 YYEKEE (reference sequence). The V and J ends lost 4 bases and 3 bases respectively, with 14 bases between them. CDR3 nucleotide sequence: TGTGCCAGCAGCCCCCCGGAGGGTGTCTACGAGCAGTACTTC. This encodes CASSPPEGVYEQYF.

The V and J genes are TRBV28 and TRBJ2-1, with a weak D call TRBD1 (5 bases). This CDR3 has 13 residues. Trimming removed 7 bases at V and 10 bases at J, with 17 bases between. Germline CDR1 is MDHEN and CDR2 is SYDVKM. In DNA, the CDR3 is TGTGCCAGCACCCCTTGGGCAGGGAACGAGCAGTTCTTC. It translates to CASTPWAGNEQFF.

The chain is built from TRBV7-8 and TRBJ2-3; D is undetermined. Germline lookup yields CDR1 SGHVS and CDR2 FQNEAQ. V was trimmed by 0 bases and J by 2 bases, leaving 18 bases between them. This CDR3 contains 18 residues. CDR3 loop: CASSLARRVISNTDTQYF. CDR3 nucleotide sequence: TGTGCCAGCAGCTTAGCCAGGAGAGTCATCTCTAACACAGATACGCAGTATTTT. Variable domain in full (rest from reference TRBV7-8 and TRBJ2-3): GAGVSQSPRYKVAKRGQDVALRCDPISGHVSLFWYQQALGQGPEFLTYFQNEAQLDKSGLPSDRFFAERPEGSVSTLKIQRTQQEDSAVYLCASSLARRVISNTDTQYFGPGTRLTVL.

The V gene is TRBV3-1 (or the pseudogene TRBV3-2), the J gene TRBJ1-1; the D gene is possibly TRBD1 (5 bases). CDR1 and CDR2 (germline): LGHDT, YNNKEL (reference sequence). This CDR3 is 15 amino acids long. Trimming stripped 5 bases from V and 0 bases from J, with 13 bases between. The CDR3: CASSAPGLMNTEAFF. In DNA form, the CDR3 reads TGTGCCAGCAGCGCCCCGGGGCTCATGAACACTGAAGCTTTCTTT.

By sample fraction, this clone is medium-sized. The J gene is TRBJ1-2, the V gene TRBV4-1; possible D gene TRBD1, 6 bases. V lost 4 bases and J lost 6, with 21 bases in between. The V gene's germline CDR1 is MGHRA and CDR2 YSYEKL. The CDR3 consists of 16 residues. CDR3 nucleotide sequence: TGCGCCAGCAGCCCAGGCGGGATAAACAGGGATGATGGCTACACCTTC. Its translation: CASSPGGINRDDGYTF.

This clone was found a few times. This chain connects TRBV10-3 to TRBJ1-3; 7 nucleotides match TRBD1. Germline loops: CDR1 ENHRY, CDR2 SYGVKD. The V segment lost 6 bases and the J segment 0 bases; nucleotides outside the gene matches: 8. The CDR3 spans 16 residues. CDR3 DNA: TGTGCCATCAGGATAGGGGGCAAGAACTCTGGAAACACCATATATTTT. Amino acids: CAIRIGGKNSGNTIYF.

This chain joins TRBV9 and TRBJ2-5, with D perhaps given as TRBD1 or TRBD2 (5 bases each). The V end was cut by 2 bases, the J end by 5 bases, with 16 bases between. CDR3 length equals 15 residues. Germline loops: CDR1 SGDLS, CDR2 YYNGEE. CDR3 region: CASSVSAGSGETQYF. The CDR3 DNA reads as TGTGCCAGCAGCGTCTCAGCAGGGTCGGGGGAGACCCAGTACTTC.

Of note for this clone: One junction end disagrees with the germline gene, perhaps due to a read error. This sequence joins TRBV19 and TRBJ1-5, with D possibly being TRBD1 (5 bases). The germline gives CDR1 LNHDA, CDR2 SQIVND (reference sequence). CDR3 size: 13 residues. The CDR3 region is CASSVEGNRPQHF. Written as DNA, the CDR3 is TGTGCCAGTAGCGTCGAGGGGAATCGGCCCCAGCATTTT.

V and J are TRBV28 and TRBJ2-1, with TRBD1 as a possible D gene (5 bases). V was pared by 6 bases and J by 12 bases, with 15 bases between. The CDR3 consists of 12 residues. Looked up from germline, CDR1 is MDHEN and CDR2 is SYDVKM. The CDR3 DNA reads TGTGCCAGCAGCTTCAAGGGGTATGGGCAGTTCTTC. This codes for CASSFKGYGQFF.

The rearrangement links TRBV12-3 or TRBV12-4 to TRBJ1-1; D is unresolved. V lost 6 bases and J 10 bases, leaving 18 bases between the germline ends. This CDR3 spans 13 amino acids. The CDR3 is CASRGRKARVAFF. Written as DNA, the CDR3 is TGTGCCAGCAGGGGGAGGAAGGCCCGGGTAGCTTTCTTT.